Below are 26 T cell receptor beta chains sequenced from a single sample in a study of neurological immune-mediated disorders (dated by TCRdb to 2018 to 2020). Receptor amplification or capture employed 5' RACE. Sequenced on an Illumina HiSeq 2500. TCRdb cleaned the public reads at Q25 with fastp, built clones with MiXCR and kept in-frame beta chains. Each CDR3 protein gets just one entry, which takes the most common genes and DNA from the rows behind it. This sample holds about 66,000 distinct CDR3 sequences; almost 3.5% were observed only once. Roughly 3.7% of the sample rests with the top ten. Sequences were obtained from PBMCs. Every receptor here comes from a man aged 40-49 years with multiple sclerosis.

This clonotype was seen many times. The V and J genes are TRBV20-1 and TRBJ2-3; weak D call: TRBD1 (6 bases). Between the trimmed V and J ends, which lost 7 bases and 8 bases, there was a span of 22 bases. CDR3 length: 14 residues. In germline, CDR1 is DFQATT, CDR2 SNEGSKA (reference sequence). The CDR3 region has the DNA TGCAGTGGCAGTTCAGGGGTCTTCCACAGTACGCAGTATTTT. Its translation: CSGSSGVFHSTQYF.

In this sample, this clonotype turned up many times. The V gene is TRBV7-8, the J gene TRBJ2-2; D possibly corresponds to TRBD2 (5 bases). The CDR3 is made up of 14 amino acids. CDR1 is SGHVS and CDR2 is FQNEAQ in the germline V gene. V was cut by 2 bases and J by 4 bases, with 8 bases left in between. The CDR3 DNA follows: TGTGCCAGCAGCTTACGGCTAGCCACCGGGGAGCTGTTTTTT. Translated: CASSLRLATGELFF. Full variable domain (outside the CDR3, taken from reference TRBV7-8 and TRBJ2-2): GAGVSQSPRYKVAKRGQDVALRCDPISGHVSLFWYQQALGQGPEFLTYFQNEAQLDKSGLPSDRFFAERPEGSVSTLKIQRTQQEDSAVYLCASSLRLATGELFFGEGSRLTVL.

This clonotype was counted at least ten times. The V gene is TRBV7-9, the J gene TRBJ2-7, with TRBD1 as a possible D gene (6 bases). Germline lookup yields CDR1 SEHNR and CDR2 FQNEAQ (reference sequence). The V end lost 5 bases, the J end lost 6 bases, and 20 bases lay between the germline ends. The CDR3 covers 15 residues. CDR3 loop: CASSGYKTGFGEQYF. Here the CDR3 DNA reads TGTGCCAGCAGCGGCTATAAAACAGGGTTCGGCGAGCAGTACTTC. Full variable domain (remainder filled in from reference TRBV7-9 and TRBJ2-7): DTGVSQNPRHKITKRGQNVTFRCDPISEHNRLYWYRQTLGQGPEFLTYFQNEAQLEKSRLLSDRFSAERPKGSFSTLEIQRTEQGDSAMYLCASSGYKTGFGEQYFGPGTRLTVT.

This clonotype showed up many times. The CDR3 coding sequence is TGTGCCAGCAGCCACTCCGGGGGGACGAACACCGGGGAGCTGTTTTTT. Its translation: CASSHSGGTNTGELFF. The chain carries TRBV7-8 and TRBJ2-2; 7 bases align to TRBD2. V lost 5 bases, J lost 0 bases, and 6 bases stayed unmatched. This CDR3 is 16 amino acids long. Germline V lookup: CDR1 SGHVS, CDR2 FQNEAQ.

This clonotype was found many times. The rearrangement links TRBV2 to TRBJ2-1, with TRBD2 as a possible D gene (6 bases). Trimming took off 4 bases at V and 15 bases at J, with 25 bases between the two ends. The germline V gene encodes CDR1 SNHLY and CDR2 FYNNEI. The CDR3 is 15 residues long. CDR3 region: CASSATGSLGSSSFF. DNA of the CDR3: TGTGCCAGCAGTGCGACCGGGAGCTTGGGGTCATCCTCGTTCTTC.

In this sample, this clonotype turned up many times. The rearrangement links TRBV27 to TRBJ2-1, with D possibly being TRBD2 (5 bases). V was pared by 3 bases and J by 8 bases, with 8 bases between. The CDR3 has 12 residues. Germline-derived CDR1 and CDR2 are MNHEY and SMNVEV (reference sequence). This CDR3 reads CASSFTGDEQFF. The CDR3 nucleotides read TGTGCCAGCAGTTTTACCGGGGATGAGCAGTTCTTC.

At least ten counts were recorded for this clonotype. The chain recombines TRBV6-2 or TRBV6-3 with TRBJ1-5, with D perhaps TRBD1 (5 bases). Germline-derived CDR1 and CDR2 are MNHEY and SVGEGT. The length of the CDR3 is 13 residues. V lost 7 bases, J lost 4 bases, and 11 bases lay in between. The DNA of the CDR3 is TGTGCCAGCATGGGACGGATAAATCAGCCCCAGCATTTT. Amino acid sequence: CASMGRINQPQHF.

This clonotype was seen many times. The chain joins TRBV7-3 to TRBJ1-5; no clear D gene. The CDR3 length is 16 residues. Per the germline V gene, CDR1 is SGHTA and CDR2 is FQGTGA. Trimming shortened V by 1 base and J by 0 bases, and 10 bases separated the two germline ends. CDR3 coding DNA: TGTGCCAGCAGCTTAAGGGCAGAATATAGCAATCAGCCCCAGCATTTT. Translation: CASSLRAEYSNQPQHF. Full variable domain (missing parts from reference TRBV7-3 and TRBJ1-5): GAGVSQTPSNKVTEKGKYVELRCDPISGHTALYWYRQSLGQGPEFLIYFQGTGAADDSGLPNDRFFAVRPEGSVSTLKIQRTERGDSAVYLCASSLRAEYSNQPQHFGDGTRLSIL.

In its sample, this clonotype was seen many times. The chain carries TRBV12-3 or TRBV12-4 and TRBJ2-1; D is unclear. V lost 1 base, J lost 3 bases, and 4 bases lay in between. The CDR3 contains 13 residues. CDR3: CASSLVYYNEQFF. CDR3 DNA: TGTGCCAGCAGTTTAGTTTACTACAATGAGCAGTTCTTC.

The V gene is TRBV29-1, the J gene TRBJ1-2, with unresolved D. The CDR3 is 13 amino acids. Germline V gene lookup returns CDR1 SQVTM and CDR2 ANQGSEA. Trimming pared 0 bases from V and 0 bases from J, leaving 5 bases between. CDR3 amino acids: CSVEEGTNYGYTF. CDR3 bases: TGCAGCGTTGAAGAGGGAACTAACTATGGCTACACCTTC.

This clonotype showed up many times. Written as DNA, the CDR3 is TGTGCCAGCAGCTTAGGGGGCGGCCTGTATAATTCACCCCTCCACTTT. The encoded protein is CASSLGGGLYNSPLHF. The chain carries TRBV7-2 and TRBJ1-6, with D perhaps matching TRBD1 (5 bases). Per germline, CDR1 SGHTA and CDR2 FQGNSA. This CDR3 has 16 residues. The V gene lost 1 base and the J gene lost 4 bases, with 11 bases spanning the gap.

This clonotype has ten or more counts. The chain employs TRBV20-1 and TRBJ2-3; 10 nucleotides line up with TRBD2. With 3 bases clipped from V and 3 bases from J, the junction kept 3 bases outside the gene matches. CDR3 length: 14 residues. From germline, CDR1 is DFQATT and CDR2 SNEGSKA (reference sequence). CDR3 in amino acids: CSARNSGGTDTQYF. The DNA for the CDR3 is TGCAGTGCTAGGAATAGCGGGGGGACAGATACGCAGTATTTT.

This clonotype came up many times. V and J are TRBV12-3 or TRBV12-4 and TRBJ2-7; 10 nucleotides line up with TRBD2. CDR3 length: 17 residues. V shed 5 bases, J shed 3 bases, and the junction held 13 bases outside the gene matches. The CDR3 sequence is CASSQRLAGAGLYEQYF. The DNA of the CDR3 is TGTGCCAGCAGTCAACGTCTAGCGGGAGCAGGACTCTACGAGCAGTACTTC.

This clonotype came up many times. This chain joins TRBV10-2 and TRBJ2-7; D gene uncertain. CDR1 WSHSY and CDR2 SAAADI come from the germline V gene. V dropped 4 bases and J dropped 0 bases, with 7 bases sitting between them. This CDR3 has 13 amino acids. The CDR3 region has the DNA TGCGCCAGCAGTGGGTCTTACTCCTACGAGCAGTACTTC. Protein: CASSGSYSYEQYF.

This clonotype showed up many times. This chain connects TRBV5-1 to TRBJ2-4, with D perhaps matching TRBD1 or TRBD2 (5 bases each). Between the trimmed V and J ends, which lost 1 base and 16 bases, there was a span of 18 bases. The CDR3 runs to 13 residues. Germline values: CDR1 SGHRS, CDR2 YFSETQ. CDR3 DNA sequence: TGCGCCAGCAGCTTGATAGGCACCGGGGCCCTTTACTTC. It specifies CASSLIGTGALYF.

This clonotype was recorded at least ten times. V and J are TRBV20-1 and TRBJ1-1, with 8 bases that match TRBD1. With 6 bases clipped from V and 2 bases from J, the junction kept 8 bases outside the gene matches. Germline assignment: CDR1 DFQATT and CDR2 SNEGSKA (reference sequence). The CDR3 loop spans 14 amino acids. The DNA of the CDR3 is TGCAGTGCCCGACAGGGGACCGTAAACACTGAAGCTTTCTTT. It encodes CSARQGTVNTEAFF.

This clonotype was seen only a few times. CDR3 in amino acids: CSASPPARILAKNIQYF. The CDR3 nucleotides are TGCAGTGCTAGTCCGCCAGCAAGGATCCTAGCCAAAAACATTCAGTACTTC. The chain joins TRBV20-1 to TRBJ2-4, with D unresolved. Germline CDR1 and CDR2: DFQATT and SNEGSKA (reference sequence). V was clipped by 3 bases and J by 0 bases, with 18 bases between them. The CDR3 length is 17 residues.

This clonotype was picked up many times. This chain joins TRBV5-1 and TRBJ2-7; 7 bases agree with TRBD2. This CDR3 spans 15 amino acids. Germline CDR1 reads SGHRS; CDR2 reads YFSETQ. V lost 3 bases to trimming and J lost 1 base; unmatched junction nucleotides: 7. CDR3 sequence reads: CASSYLGTTSYEQYF. The CDR3 region has the DNA TGCGCCAGCAGCTACCTAGGGACTACTTCCTACGAGCAGTACTTC.

This clonotype appeared many times. The V gene is TRBV20-1, the J gene TRBJ2-3; D is uncertain. CDR3 length equals 14 residues. Germline V CDR1 and CDR2: DFQATT, SNEGSKA (reference sequence). V was trimmed by 2 bases and J by 2 bases, leaving 11 bases between them. The DNA for the CDR3 is TGCAGTGCTAGATCCCCTCGTAACACAGATACGCAGTATTTT. Its protein product is CSARSPRNTDTQYF.

J is TRBJ2-3 and V is TRBV3-1; the match to TRBD2 covers 10 bases. The CDR3 extends over 17 amino acids. Germline values: CDR1 LGHDT, CDR2 YNNKEL (reference sequence). J lost 2 bases, V lost 3 bases, and 8 bases had no gene match. CDR3 amino acids: CASSHLAGGTPTDTQYF. In DNA form, the CDR3 reads TGTGCCAGCAGCCATTTAGCGGGGGGAACGCCCACAGATACGCAGTATTTT.

This clonotype was seen ten or more times. This rearrangement joins TRBV5-1 to TRBJ2-7, with 10 bases aligning to TRBD1. The CDR3 spans 15 residues. J gave up 5 bases and V 0 bases, and 5 bases lay outside the gene matches. CDR1 is SGHRS and CDR2 is YFSETQ in the germline V gene. This chain's CDR3 is CASSLDPGQGNEQYF. CDR3 DNA: TGCGCCAGCAGCTTGGATCCGGGACAGGGGAACGAGCAGTACTTC. Using reference TRBV5-1 and TRBJ2-7 for the parts outside the CDR3, the full variable domain is KAGVTQTPRYLIKTRGQQVTLSCSPISGHRSVSWYQQTPGQGLQFLFEYFSETQRNKGNFPGRFSGRQFSNSRSEMNVSTLELGDSALYLCASSLDPGQGNEQYFGPGTRLTVT.

This clonotype was recorded many times. This chain uses TRBV9 with TRBJ1-1; TRBD1 aligns across 9 bases. Germline V gene lookup returns CDR1 SGDLS and CDR2 YYNGEE. The trim removed 2 bases at V and 5 bases at J, leaving 4 bases unmatched. This CDR3 contains 14 residues. The CDR3 sequence is CASSVLTGGTEAFF. The DNA for the CDR3 is TGTGCCAGCAGCGTCTTGACAGGGGGGACTGAAGCTTTCTTT.

At least ten counts were recorded for this clonotype. The rearrangement links TRBV27 to TRBJ2-3; 10 bases align to TRBD2. V trimming: 4 bases; J trimming: 2 bases; junction bases outside the gene matches: 6. The CDR3 length is 16 residues. Germline loops: CDR1 MNHEY, CDR2 SMNVEV (reference sequence). As DNA, the CDR3 is TGTGCCAGCAGTTACAGCGGGAGGGGCTTCACAGATACGCAGTATTTT. It codes for CASSYSGRGFTDTQYF.

This clonotype was detected ten times or more. V gene TRBV5-1 combines with J gene TRBJ2-2; 9 bases fit TRBD2. CDR1 is SGHRS, CDR2 YFSETQ, per germline. The CDR3 sequence is 15 residues long. Germline trimming cut 2 bases from V and 4 bases from J; bases unmatched to any gene: 3. This chain's CDR3 is CASSFSGGVTGELFF. DNA for the CDR3: TGCGCCAGCAGCTTTAGCGGGGGAGTCACCGGGGAGCTGTTTTTT.

This clonotype was detected ten times or more. The chain employs TRBV3-1 and TRBJ1-1; D gene unclear. CDR3 length: 11 amino acids. Trimming pared 5 bases from V and 9 bases from J, leaving 10 bases between. Germline assignment: CDR1 LGHDT and CDR2 YNNKEL (reference sequence). CDR3 loop: CASSGPKQAFF. The CDR3 nucleotides read TGTGCCAGCAGCGGCCCTAAGCAAGCTTTCTTT. Together with reference TRBV3-1 and TRBJ1-1, the CDR3 gives the full variable domain: DTAVSQTPKYLVTQMGNDKSIKCEQNLGHDTMYWYKQDSKKFLKIMFSYNNKELIINETVPNRFSPKSPDKAHLNLHINSLELGDSAVYFCASSGPKQAFFGQGTRLTVV.

In this sample, this clonotype turned up many times. V and J are TRBV20-1 and TRBJ2-3, with D perhaps TRBD2 (6 bases). Germline V gene sequence: CDR1 DFQATT, CDR2 SNEGSKA (reference sequence). V lost 4 bases and J 3 bases, leaving 17 bases between the germline ends. This CDR3 contains 15 residues. The CDR3 DNA follows: TGCAGTGCTACACTGTGGACTATTTGGACAGATACGCAGTATTTT. Protein sequence: CSATLWTIWTDTQYF.